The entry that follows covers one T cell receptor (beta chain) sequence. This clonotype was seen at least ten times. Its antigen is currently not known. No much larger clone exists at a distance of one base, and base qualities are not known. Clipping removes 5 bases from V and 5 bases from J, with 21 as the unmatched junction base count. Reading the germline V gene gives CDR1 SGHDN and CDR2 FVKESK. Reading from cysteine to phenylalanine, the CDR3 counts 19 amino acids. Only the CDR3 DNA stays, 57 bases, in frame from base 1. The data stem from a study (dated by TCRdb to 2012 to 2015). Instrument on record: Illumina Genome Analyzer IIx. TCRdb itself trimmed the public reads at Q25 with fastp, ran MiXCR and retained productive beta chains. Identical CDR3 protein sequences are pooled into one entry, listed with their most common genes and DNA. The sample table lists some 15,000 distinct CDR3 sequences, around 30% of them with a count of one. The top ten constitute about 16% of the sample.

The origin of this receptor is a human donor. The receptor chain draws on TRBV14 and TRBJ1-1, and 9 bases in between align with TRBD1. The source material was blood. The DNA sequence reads TGTGCCAGCAGCTACCGGGACAGGGTTTCCCCGGGGAGCAAGACTGAAGCTTTCTTT. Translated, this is CASSYRDRVSPGSKTEAFF.